The 3 T cell receptor beta chains presented below share a single source sample, sequenced in a study of T cells in Graves' hyperthyroidism and ophthalmopathy. TCR beta CDR3 region amplification was performed from RNA transcripts. The HTBI set primed first-round TCR CDR3 RT-PCR. MiXCR, run by TCRdb on the multiplex PCR reads, gives a single entry per CDR3 protein. The sample carries about 500,000 distinct CDR3 sequences, 16% recorded once. The sequencing input was blood. Receptors were obtained from a woman aged 18-29 years with Graves' hyperthyroidism.

The CDR3 DNA reads as TGTGCCAGCAGCCAACCTAGCGGGGGGCTTCACTACGAGCAGTACTTC. Translation: CASSQPSGGLHYEQYF. This chain connects TRBV14 to TRBJ2-7; 11 bases line up with TRBD2. The CDR3 is 16 amino acids. V gave up 2 bases and J gave up 3 bases; unmatched junction bases: 6. Germline V gene data show CDR1 as SGHDN and CDR2 as FVKESK.

The chain uses TRBV4-3 and TRBJ1-2; 7 bases are a match to TRBD1. This CDR3 is 15 amino acids long. V lost 5 bases and J lost 0; bases outside the gene matches: 6. CDR1 and CDR2 from the germline V gene are LGHNA and YSLEER. CDR3 sequence: CASSKRDRANYGYTF. CDR3 bases: TGCGCCAGCAGCAAGAGGGACAGAGCTAACTATGGCTACACCTTC.

In this sample, this clonotype turned up a few times. The J gene is TRBJ1-2, the V gene TRBV9, with D tentatively TRBD1 (6 bases). Germline CDR1 is SGDLS and CDR2 is YYNGEE. The CDR3 loop spans 14 amino acids. Trimming took 0 bases from V and 8 from J, leaving 14 bases between them. DNA of the CDR3: TGTGCCAGCAGCGTAGCAGGGGAAGGGTACGGCTACACCTTC. Amino acid sequence: CASSVAGEGYGYTF.